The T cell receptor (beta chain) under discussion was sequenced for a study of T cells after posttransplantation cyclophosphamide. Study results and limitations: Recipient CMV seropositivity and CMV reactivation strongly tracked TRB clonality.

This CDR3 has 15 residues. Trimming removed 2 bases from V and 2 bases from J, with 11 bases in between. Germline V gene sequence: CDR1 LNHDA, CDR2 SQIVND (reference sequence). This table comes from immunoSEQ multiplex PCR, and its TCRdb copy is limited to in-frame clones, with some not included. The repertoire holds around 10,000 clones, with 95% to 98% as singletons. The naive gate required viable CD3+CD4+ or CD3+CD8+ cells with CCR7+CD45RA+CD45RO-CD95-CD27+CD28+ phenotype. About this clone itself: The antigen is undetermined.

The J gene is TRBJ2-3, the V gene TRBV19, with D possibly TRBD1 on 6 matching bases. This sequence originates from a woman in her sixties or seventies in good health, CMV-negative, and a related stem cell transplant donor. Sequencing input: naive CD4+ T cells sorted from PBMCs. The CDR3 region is CASSIRDTYTDTQYF. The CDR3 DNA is TGTGCCAGTAGTATAAGGGACACCTACACAGATACGCAGTATTTT.